Sequencing of this TCR beta chain was carried out in a study of T cells in women clearing cervical HPV infection. About this clone: The sequence runs out 3 residues before the end of the CDR3; the remainder is reconstructed from the germline J gene.

V lost 0 bases, J lost 6 bases, and 14 bases lay in between. The CDR3 is made up of 15 amino acids. Germline CDR1 is SGDLS and CDR2 is YYNGEE. Generated by immunoSEQ multiplex PCR, the TCRdb table keeps only in-frame clones and is missing some. This table lists about 20,000 clones. The sequenced material came from blood buffy coat. The chain is built from TRBV9 and TRBJ2-3; D not resolved. This clonotype was obtained from a woman between 18 and 70 years old with a cervical HPV16 infection that either progressed to CIN3+ or cleared (not recorded which). CDR3 DNA (partial): TGTGCCAGCAGCGTAGGCGGATCAGCATTGGATACG. This sequence encodes CASSVGGSALDT. Given in full, the CDR3 is CASSVGGSALDTQYF.